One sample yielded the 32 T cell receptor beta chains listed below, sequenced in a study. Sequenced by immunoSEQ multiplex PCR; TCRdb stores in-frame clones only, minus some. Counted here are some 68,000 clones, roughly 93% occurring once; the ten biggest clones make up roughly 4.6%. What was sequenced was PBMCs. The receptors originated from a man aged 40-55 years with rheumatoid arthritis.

The CDR3 protein is CASSLVGGSQPQHF. CDR3 sequence (DNA): TGTGCCAGCAGTTTGGTCGGAGGGAGTCAGCCCCAGCATTTT. The V gene is TRBV28, the J gene TRBJ1-5; no clear D gene. The ends were cut back, 3 bases at V and 6 bases at J, with 12 bases in the middle. The germline CDR1 and CDR2 sequences are MDHEN and SYDVKM. The CDR3 has 14 residues.

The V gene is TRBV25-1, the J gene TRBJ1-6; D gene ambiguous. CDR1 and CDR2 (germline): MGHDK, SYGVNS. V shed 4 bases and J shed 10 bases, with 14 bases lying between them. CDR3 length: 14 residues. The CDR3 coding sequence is TGTGCCAGCAGTGGCCCCTCCCATGAATCACCCCTCCACTTT. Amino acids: CASSGPSHESPLHF. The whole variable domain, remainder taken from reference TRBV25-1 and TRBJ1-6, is EADIYQTPRYLVIGTGKKITLECSQTMGHDKMYWYQQDPGMELHLIHYSYGVNSTEKGDLSSESTVSRIRTEHFPLTLESARPSHTSQYLCASSGPSHESPLHFGNGTRLTVT.

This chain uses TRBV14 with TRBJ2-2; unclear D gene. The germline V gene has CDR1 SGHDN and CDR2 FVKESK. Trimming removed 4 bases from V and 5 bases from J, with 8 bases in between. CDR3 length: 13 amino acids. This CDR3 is CASSLVRTGELFF. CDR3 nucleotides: TGTGCCAGCAGCCTCGTCCGGACCGGGGAGCTGTTTTTT. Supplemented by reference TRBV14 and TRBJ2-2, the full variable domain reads EAGVTQFPSHSVIEKGQTVTLRCDPISGHDNLYWYRRVMGKEIKFLLHFVKESKQDESGMPNNRFLAERTGGTYSTLKVQPAELEDSGVYFCASSLVRTGELFFGEGSRLTVL.

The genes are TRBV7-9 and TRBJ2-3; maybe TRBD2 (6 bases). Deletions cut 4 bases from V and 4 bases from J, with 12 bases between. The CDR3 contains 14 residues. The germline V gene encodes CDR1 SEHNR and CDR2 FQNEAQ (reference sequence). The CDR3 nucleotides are TGTGCCAGCAGCTATTACGGGGAGGCAGATACGCAGTATTTT. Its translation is CASSYYGEADTQYF.

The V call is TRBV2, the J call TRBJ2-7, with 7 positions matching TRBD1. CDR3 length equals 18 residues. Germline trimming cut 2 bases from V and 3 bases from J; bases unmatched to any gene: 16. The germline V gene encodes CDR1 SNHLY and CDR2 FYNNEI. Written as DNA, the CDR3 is TGTGCCAGCAGTGAAATTCCTTGGTTGGGGACAGTAAACTACGAGCAGTACTTC. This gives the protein CASSEIPWLGTVNYEQYF.

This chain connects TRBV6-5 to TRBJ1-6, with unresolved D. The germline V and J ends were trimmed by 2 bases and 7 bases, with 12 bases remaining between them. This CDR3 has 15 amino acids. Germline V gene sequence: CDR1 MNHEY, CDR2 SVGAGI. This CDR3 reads CASSYRAKGNSPLHF. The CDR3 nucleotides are TGTGCCAGCAGTTACAGGGCTAAAGGAAATTCACCCCTCCACTTT.

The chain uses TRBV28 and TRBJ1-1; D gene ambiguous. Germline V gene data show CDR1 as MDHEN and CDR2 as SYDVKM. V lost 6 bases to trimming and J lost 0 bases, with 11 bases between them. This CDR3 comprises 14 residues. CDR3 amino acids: CASRRPTVNTEAFF. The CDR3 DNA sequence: TGTGCCAGCAGACGCCCGACTGTGAACACTGAAGCTTTCTTT.

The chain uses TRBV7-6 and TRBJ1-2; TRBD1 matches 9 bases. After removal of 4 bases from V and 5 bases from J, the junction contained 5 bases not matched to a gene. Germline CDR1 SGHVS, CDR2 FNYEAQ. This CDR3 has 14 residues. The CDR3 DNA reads TGTGCCAGCAGCTCCGACGACAGGGGGTATGGCTACACCTTC. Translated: CASSSDDRGYGYTF.

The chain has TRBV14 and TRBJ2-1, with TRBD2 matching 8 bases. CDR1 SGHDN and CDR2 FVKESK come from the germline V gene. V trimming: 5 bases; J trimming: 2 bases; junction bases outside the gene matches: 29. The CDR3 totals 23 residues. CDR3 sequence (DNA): TGTGCCAGCAGCAAAGGGGACTACAGGAGATTACCCACTAGCGGAGGGGCCTACAATGAGCAGTTCTTC. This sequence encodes CASSKGDYRRLPTSGGAYNEQFF.

The CDR3 region has the DNA TGCAGCGTTGAACCTCCGGGCAGGACTGAAGCTTTCTTT. Its protein is CSVEPPGRTEAFF. The rearrangement joins TRBV29-1 to TRBJ1-1; D is uncertain. Germline V CDR1 and CDR2: SQVTM, ANQGSEA. Trimming pared 2 bases from V and 5 bases from J, leaving 12 bases between. The CDR3 is 13 residues long.

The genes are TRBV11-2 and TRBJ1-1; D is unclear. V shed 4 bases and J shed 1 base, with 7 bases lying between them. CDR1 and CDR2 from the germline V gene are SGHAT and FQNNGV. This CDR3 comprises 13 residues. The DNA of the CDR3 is TGTGCCAGCAGCTACCAAGAGAACACTGAAGCTTTCTTT. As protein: CASSYQENTEAFF.

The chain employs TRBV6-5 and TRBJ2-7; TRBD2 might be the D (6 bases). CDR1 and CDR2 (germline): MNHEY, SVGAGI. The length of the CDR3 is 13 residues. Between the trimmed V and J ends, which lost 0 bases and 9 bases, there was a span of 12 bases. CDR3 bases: TGTGCCAGCAGTTACTCGGAGGGGCTTGGGCAGTACTTC. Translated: CASSYSEGLGQYF.

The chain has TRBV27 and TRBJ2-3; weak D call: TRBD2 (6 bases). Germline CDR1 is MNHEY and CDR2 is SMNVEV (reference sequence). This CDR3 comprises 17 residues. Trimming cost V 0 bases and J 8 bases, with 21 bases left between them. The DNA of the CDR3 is TGTGCCAGCAGTTTATCGGGGCCGGGTGGAGGGCAAGGTACGCAGTATTTT. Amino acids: CASSLSGPGGGQGTQYF.

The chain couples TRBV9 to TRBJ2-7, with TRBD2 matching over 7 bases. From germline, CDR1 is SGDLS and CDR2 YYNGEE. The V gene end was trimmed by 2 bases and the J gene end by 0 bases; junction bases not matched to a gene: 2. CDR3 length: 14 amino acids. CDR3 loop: CASSVRDYSYEQYF. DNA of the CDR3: TGTGCCAGCAGCGTCCGGGACTACTCCTACGAGCAGTACTTC.

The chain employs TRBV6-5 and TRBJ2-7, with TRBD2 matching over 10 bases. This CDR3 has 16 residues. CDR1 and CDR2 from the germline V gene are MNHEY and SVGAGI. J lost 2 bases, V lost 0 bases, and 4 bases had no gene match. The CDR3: CASSYSQAGGTYEQYF. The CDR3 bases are TGTGCCAGCAGTTACTCTCAAGCGGGAGGGACCTACGAGCAGTACTTC.

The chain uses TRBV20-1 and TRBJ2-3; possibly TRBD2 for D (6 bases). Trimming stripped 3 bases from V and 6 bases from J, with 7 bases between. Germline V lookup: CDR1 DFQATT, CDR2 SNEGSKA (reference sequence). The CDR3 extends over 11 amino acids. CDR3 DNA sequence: TGCAGTGCTAGTCTAGCGGATACGCAGTATTTT. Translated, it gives CSASLADTQYF.

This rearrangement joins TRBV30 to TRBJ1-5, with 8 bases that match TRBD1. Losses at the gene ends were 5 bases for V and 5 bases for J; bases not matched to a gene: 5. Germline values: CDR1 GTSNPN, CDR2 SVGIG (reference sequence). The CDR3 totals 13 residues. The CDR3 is CAWSQGAYQPQHF. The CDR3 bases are TGTGCCTGGTCGCAGGGGGCCTATCAGCCCCAGCATTTT.

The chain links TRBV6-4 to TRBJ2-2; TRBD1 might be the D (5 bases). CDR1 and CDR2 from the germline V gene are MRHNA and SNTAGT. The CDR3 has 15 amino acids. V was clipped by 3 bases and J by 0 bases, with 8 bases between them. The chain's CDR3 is CASSETVSNTGELFF. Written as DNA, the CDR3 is TGTGCCAGCAGTGAGACAGTCTCGAACACCGGGGAGCTGTTTTTT.

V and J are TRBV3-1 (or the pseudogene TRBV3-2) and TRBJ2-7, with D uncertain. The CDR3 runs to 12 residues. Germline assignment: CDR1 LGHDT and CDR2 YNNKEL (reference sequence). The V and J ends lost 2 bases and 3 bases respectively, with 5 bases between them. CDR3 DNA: TGTGCCAGCAGCCAAAAGGTCTACGAGCAGTACTTC. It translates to CASSQKVYEQYF.

CDR3 sequence: CAWSVHARQPQHF. The CDR3 DNA is TGTGCCTGGAGTGTACATGCACGGCAGCCCCAGCATTTT. The J gene is TRBJ1-5, the V gene TRBV30; no clear D gene. The CDR3 runs to 13 residues. Germline-derived CDR1 and CDR2 are GTSNPN and SVGIG (reference sequence). V lost 0 bases to trimming and J lost 7 bases, with 10 bases between them.

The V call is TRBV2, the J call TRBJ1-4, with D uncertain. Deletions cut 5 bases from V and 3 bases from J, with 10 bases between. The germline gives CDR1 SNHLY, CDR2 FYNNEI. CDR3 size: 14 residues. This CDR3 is CASSRDRANEKLFF. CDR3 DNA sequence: TGTGCCAGCAGTCGGGATCGGGCTAATGAAAAACTGTTTTTT.

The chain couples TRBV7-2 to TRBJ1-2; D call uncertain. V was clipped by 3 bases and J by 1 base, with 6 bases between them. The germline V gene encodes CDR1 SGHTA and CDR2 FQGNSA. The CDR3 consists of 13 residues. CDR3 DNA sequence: TGTGCCAGCAGCTTCGGGATTAACTATGGCTACACCTTC. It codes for CASSFGINYGYTF.

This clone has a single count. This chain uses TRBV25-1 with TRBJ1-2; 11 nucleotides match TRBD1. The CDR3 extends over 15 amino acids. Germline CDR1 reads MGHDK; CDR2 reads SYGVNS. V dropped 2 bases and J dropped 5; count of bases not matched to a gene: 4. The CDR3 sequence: CASSEPGQGAYGYTF. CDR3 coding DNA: TGTGCCAGCAGTGAACCTGGACAGGGGGCTTATGGCTACACCTTC.

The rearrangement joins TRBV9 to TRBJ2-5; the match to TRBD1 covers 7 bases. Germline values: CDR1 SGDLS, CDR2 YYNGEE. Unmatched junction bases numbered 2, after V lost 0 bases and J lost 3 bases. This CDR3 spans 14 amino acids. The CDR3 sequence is CASSVGQGKETQYF. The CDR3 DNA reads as TGTGCCAGCAGCGTAGGACAGGGCAAAGAGACCCAGTACTTC.

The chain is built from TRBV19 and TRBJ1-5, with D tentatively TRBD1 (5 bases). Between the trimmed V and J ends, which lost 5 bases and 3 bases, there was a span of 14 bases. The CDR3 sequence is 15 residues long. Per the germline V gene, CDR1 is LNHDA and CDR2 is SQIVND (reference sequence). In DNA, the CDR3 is TGTGCCAGTAGTGGGGCCGCCGGGTTCAATCAGCCCCAGCATTTT. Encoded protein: CASSGAAGFNQPQHF.

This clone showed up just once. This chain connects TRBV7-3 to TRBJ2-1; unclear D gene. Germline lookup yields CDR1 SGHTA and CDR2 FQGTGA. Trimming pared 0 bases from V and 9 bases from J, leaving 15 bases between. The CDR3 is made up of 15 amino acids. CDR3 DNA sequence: TGTGCCAGCAGCTTAACTCCAGGCAGGCAGAGTGAGCAGTTCTTC. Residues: CASSLTPGRQSEQFF.

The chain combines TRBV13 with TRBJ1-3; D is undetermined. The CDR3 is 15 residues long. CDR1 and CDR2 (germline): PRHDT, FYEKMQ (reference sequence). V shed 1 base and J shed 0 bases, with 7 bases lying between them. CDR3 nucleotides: TGTGCCAGCAGCTTAGAAGGGATCTCTGGAAACACCATATATTTT. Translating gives CASSLEGISGNTIYF.

The CDR3 sequence: CASRSGPNLGGYTF. CDR3 DNA: TGTGCCAGCCGATCCGGCCCCAATCTGGGTGGCTACACCTTC. The rearrangement uses TRBV7-2 and TRBJ1-2, with no clear D. Per the germline V gene, CDR1 is SGHTA and CDR2 is FQGNSA. V was trimmed by 8 bases and J by 7 bases, leaving 20 bases between them. This CDR3 is 14 amino acids long.

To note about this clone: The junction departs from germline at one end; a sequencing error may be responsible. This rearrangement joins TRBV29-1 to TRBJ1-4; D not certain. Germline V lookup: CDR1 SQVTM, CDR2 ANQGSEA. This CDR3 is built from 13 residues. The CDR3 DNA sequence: TGCAGCGTTGAAGTGGGAGGCAGGCGAAATACATTATTT. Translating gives CSVEVGGRRNTLF.

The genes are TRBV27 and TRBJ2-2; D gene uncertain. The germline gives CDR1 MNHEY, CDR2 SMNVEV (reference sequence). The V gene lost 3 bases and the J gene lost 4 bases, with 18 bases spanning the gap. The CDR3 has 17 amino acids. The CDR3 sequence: CASSFSARSSSTGELFF. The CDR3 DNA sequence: TGTGCCAGCAGTTTTTCGGCCCGGTCGAGTTCCACCGGGGAGCTGTTTTTT.

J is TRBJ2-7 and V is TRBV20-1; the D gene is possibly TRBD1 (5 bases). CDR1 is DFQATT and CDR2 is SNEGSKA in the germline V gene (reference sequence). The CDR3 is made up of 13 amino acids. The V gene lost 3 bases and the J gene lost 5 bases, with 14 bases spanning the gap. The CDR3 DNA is TGCAGTGCTAGTAGTCAGGGAATCGACGAGCAGTACTTC. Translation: CSASSQGIDEQYF.

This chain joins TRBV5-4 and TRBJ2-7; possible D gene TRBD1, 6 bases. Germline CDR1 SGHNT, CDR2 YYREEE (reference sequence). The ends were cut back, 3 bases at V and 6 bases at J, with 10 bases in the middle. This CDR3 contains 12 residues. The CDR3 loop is CASSSQGREQYF. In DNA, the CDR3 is TGTGCCAGCAGCTCACAGGGCCGCGAGCAGTACTTC.